A single sample gave rise to the 26 T cell receptor beta chains below, sequenced in a study of beta chain features in type 1 diabetes. General study results and limits: Within each of all four CD4+ subsets, Type 1 diabetes patients had TCRB CDR3s that were moderately but significantly shorter.

Investigators reverse transcribed all isolated RNA, so they sequenced expressed TCRB transcripts. Sequencing was performed with immunoSEQ multiplex PCR; in TCRdb, only in-frame clones are kept and a portion is missing. This sample has 250,000 to 300,000 clones, with around 24% found just once. These receptors' antigens are unknown. Sequenced input: naive CD4+ T cells from blood. The receptors here all came from a woman aged 25 to 45 with type 1 diabetes.

This clone was picked up a small number of times. The rearrangement uses TRBV7-9 and TRBJ2-5, with D maybe TRBD2 (6 bases). CDR3 length: 14 residues. V was pared by 4 bases and J by 5 bases, with 14 bases between. The germline V gene has CDR1 SEHNR and CDR2 FQNEAQ (reference sequence). The CDR3 is CASSSSVGEETQYF. CDR3 in DNA: TGTGCCAGCAGCTCTAGCGTGGGGGAGGAGACCCAGTACTTC.

This clone was seen more than once but under ten times. CDR3 amino acids: CAWSVRAGYNEQFF. The DNA for the CDR3 is TGTGCCTGGAGTGTCAGGGCGGGATACAATGAGCAGTTCTTC. V usage is TRBV30 and J usage is TRBJ2-1, with a tentative D call TRBD2 (6 bases). Germline CDR1 reads GTSNPN; CDR2 reads SVGIG (reference sequence). This CDR3 spans 14 amino acids. The V end lost 0 bases, the J end lost 4 bases, and 10 bases lay between the germline ends.

This clone was seen a single time. The chain employs TRBV5-1 and TRBJ2-1, with 10 bases identical to TRBD2. With V trimmed by 9 bases and J by 4 bases, 10 bases remained unmatched. Germline V gene lookup returns CDR1 SGHRS and CDR2 YFSETQ. The CDR3 totals 15 residues. The CDR3 sequence is CATQALAGEYNEQFF. Written as DNA, the CDR3 is TGCGCCACCCAAGCGCTAGCGGGGGAATACAATGAGCAGTTCTTC.

The rearrangement links TRBV5-1 to TRBJ1-1; 8 nucleotides align to TRBD1. V lost 4 bases, J lost 2 bases, and 4 bases stayed unmatched. Germline V CDR1 and CDR2: SGHRS, YFSETQ. The CDR3 length is 14 residues. The CDR3 region has the DNA TGCGCCAGCAGCCTACAGGGGGATAACACTGAAGCTTTCTTT. It codes for CASSLQGDNTEAFF.

The genes are TRBV14 and TRBJ1-2; no reliable D call. Trimming cost V 0 bases and J 4 bases, with 6 bases left between them. The CDR3 is 13 residues long. Germline V CDR1 and CDR2: SGHDN, FVKESK. In DNA form, the CDR3 reads TGTGCCAGCAGCCAAGATATGAGCTATGGCTACACCTTC. Protein: CASSQDMSYGYTF. Together with reference TRBV14 and TRBJ1-2, the CDR3 gives the full variable domain: EAGVTQFPSHSVIEKGQTVTLRCDPISGHDNLYWYRRVMGKEIKFLLHFVKESKQDESGMPNNRFLAERTGGTYSTLKVQPAELEDSGVYFCASSQDMSYGYTFGSGTRLTVV.

This clone was recorded a few times. This chain uses TRBV5-4 with TRBJ2-1, with TRBD1 as a possible D gene (6 bases). The CDR3 consists of 15 residues. The germline V and J ends were trimmed by 4 bases and 1 base, with 12 bases remaining between them. CDR1 and CDR2 from the germline V gene are SGHNT and YYREEE (reference sequence). The CDR3 DNA reads as TGTGCCAGCAGCGATCAGGGGCGATCCTACAATGAGCAGTTCTTC. It is translated as CASSDQGRSYNEQFF. Supplemented by reference TRBV5-4 and TRBJ2-1, the full variable domain reads ETGVTQSPTHLIKTRGQQVTLRCSSQSGHNTVSWYQQALGQGPQFIFQYYREEENGRGNFPPRFSGLQFPNYSSELNVNALELDDSALYLCASSDQGRSYNEQFFGPGTRLTVL.

The count of this clone is one. V usage is TRBV11-1 and J usage is TRBJ2-7, with D maybe TRBD2 (6 bases). The length of the CDR3 is 15 residues. Looked up from germline, CDR1 is SGHAT and CDR2 is FQDESV (reference sequence). The V end was cut by 2 bases, the J end by 2 bases, with 13 bases between. Written as DNA, the CDR3 is TGTGCCAGCAGCTTACAGGCGGGGATCGCCTACGAGCAGTACTTC. Its translation: CASSLQAGIAYEQYF.

The rearrangement links TRBV30 to TRBJ1-2, with D possibly matching TRBD1 (6 bases). Germline CDR1 GTSNPN, CDR2 SVGIG (reference sequence). The CDR3 totals 11 residues. V was clipped by 2 bases and J by 12 bases, with 13 bases between them. CDR3 loop: CAWSLGQFHTF. In DNA, the CDR3 is TGTGCCTGGAGTCTGGGACAATTCCACACCTTC.

V is TRBV5-1 and J is TRBJ2-1; no definite D call. Per germline, CDR1 SGHRS and CDR2 YFSETQ. There are 13 residues in the CDR3. V lost 4 bases and J 6 bases, leaving 11 bases between the germline ends. CDR3 residues: CASSATPANEQFF. CDR3 sequence (DNA): TGCGCCAGCAGCGCAACTCCCGCCAATGAGCAGTTCTTC.

The chain combines TRBV5-4 with TRBJ2-7, with TRBD2 matching over 10 bases. Losses at the gene ends were 4 bases for V and 1 base for J; bases not matched to a gene: 5. This CDR3 contains 15 residues. Germline V lookup: CDR1 SGHNT, CDR2 YYREEE (reference sequence). The CDR3 loop reads CASSPGTSESYEQYF. CDR3 bases: TGTGCCAGCAGCCCAGGGACTAGCGAATCCTACGAGCAGTACTTC.

The chain employs TRBV7-9 and TRBJ2-5, with D perhaps matching TRBD1 (6 bases). Germline V gene lookup returns CDR1 SEHNR and CDR2 FQNEAQ (reference sequence). This CDR3 is built from 13 residues. V lost 6 bases and J 2 bases, leaving 10 bases between the germline ends. This CDR3 reads CASRSTGQETQYF. The CDR3 DNA sequence: TGTGCCAGCAGGTCGACAGGTCAAGAGACCCAGTACTTC.

The CDR3 sequence is CASSSPVSSGKETQYF. CDR3 DNA: TGTGCCAGCAGTTCGCCCGTCTCTAGCGGAAAAGAGACCCAGTACTTC. The chain carries TRBV28 and TRBJ2-5; 7 positions match TRBD2. The CDR3 has 16 amino acids. The germline CDR1 and CDR2 sequences are MDHEN and SYDVKM. The trim removed 4 bases at V and 3 bases at J, leaving 11 bases unmatched.

The chain links TRBV18 to TRBJ2-7; TRBD2 aligns across 13 bases. The CDR3 consists of 15 residues. Unmatched junction bases numbered 6, after V lost 5 bases and J lost 5 bases. Germline CDR1 KGHSH, CDR2 LQKENI. The CDR3 here is CASSKGLAGRNEQYF. CDR3 coding DNA: TGTGCCAGCTCAAAGGGACTAGCGGGAAGGAACGAGCAGTACTTC.

The V gene is TRBV5-1, the J gene TRBJ2-6; D uncertain. The CDR3 runs to 15 residues. Germline lookup yields CDR1 SGHRS and CDR2 YFSETQ. V lost 4 bases and J lost 0, with 8 bases in between. In DNA form, the CDR3 reads TGCGCCAGCAGCCCAGATTACTCTGGGGCCAACGTCCTGACTTTC. Translated, it gives CASSPDYSGANVLTF.

The chain uses TRBV30 and TRBJ2-5; TRBD1 aligns across 9 bases. The V segment lost 5 bases and the J segment 6 bases; nucleotides outside the gene matches: 7. This CDR3 has 13 amino acids. Germline CDR1 and CDR2: GTSNPN and SVGIG (reference sequence). CDR3 sequence reads: CAWGGQGGKTQYF. The CDR3 region has the DNA TGTGCCTGGGGGGGACAGGGAGGGAAGACCCAGTACTTC.

This clone was observed a handful of times. This chain connects TRBV2 to TRBJ2-3; tentative D call: TRBD2 (6 bases). Germline assignment: CDR1 SNHLY and CDR2 FYNNEI. This CDR3 contains 15 residues. V lost 3 bases, J lost 5 bases, and 15 bases lay in between. The CDR3 reads CASSEGGTRQDTQYF. The DNA for the CDR3 is TGTGCCAGCAGTGAGGGCGGGACCAGGCAAGATACGCAGTATTTT. The whole variable domain, remainder taken from reference TRBV2 and TRBJ2-3, is EPEVTQTPSHQVTQMGQEVILRCVPISNHLYFYWYRQILGQKVEFLVSFYNNEISEKSEIFDDQFSVERPDGSNFTLKIRSTKLEDSAMYFCASSEGGTRQDTQYFGPGTRLTVL.

In regard to this clone: Additional DNA sequences in this sample encode the identical CDR3. The CDR3 bases are TGTGCCAGCAGTTTCGGAGTTTACGAGCAGTACTTC. Translation gives CASSFGVYEQYF. The rearrangement joins TRBV28 to TRBJ2-7; D not resolved. The ends were cut back, 3 bases at V and 4 bases at J, with 7 bases in the middle. Germline V gene sequence: CDR1 MDHEN, CDR2 SYDVKM. The CDR3 is made up of 12 amino acids.

V usage is TRBV2 and J usage is TRBJ2-1; D might be TRBD1 (6 bases). The CDR3 consists of 14 residues. V lost 8 bases and J lost 4, with 15 bases in between. Germline CDR1 SNHLY, CDR2 FYNNEI. The CDR3 nucleotides read TGTGCCAGCGTCCGGGACACCTTTTACAATGAGCAGTTCTTC. It is translated as CASVRDTFYNEQFF.

The rearrangement uses TRBV7-2 and TRBJ1-2; the D is unclear. Trimming shortened V by 5 bases and J by 5 bases, and 15 bases separated the two germline ends. The germline V gene encodes CDR1 SGHTA and CDR2 FQGNSA. This CDR3 is 14 amino acids long. This chain's CDR3 is CASSPPGHLYGYTF. Written as DNA, the CDR3 is TGTGCCAGCAGCCCCCCAGGTCACTTGTATGGCTACACCTTC.

The chain combines TRBV6-5 with TRBJ2-5, with D unclear. The CDR3 totals 16 residues. The ends were cut back, 0 bases at V and 0 bases at J, with 11 bases in the middle. Germline V CDR1 and CDR2: MNHEY, SVGAGI. CDR3 nucleotide sequence: TGTGCCAGCAGTTACTCGGCTCGCACATACCAAGAGACCCAGTACTTC. The encoded protein is CASSYSARTYQETQYF.

The chain joins TRBV15 to TRBJ1-2; TRBD1 aligns across 8 bases. V lost 0 bases and J lost 7; bases outside the gene matches: 10. Germline V gene sequence: CDR1 LNHNV, CDR2 YYDKDF (reference sequence). The CDR3 consists of 16 residues. The CDR3 loop reads CATSRDPQGDGSGYTF. CDR3 bases: TGTGCCACCAGCAGAGACCCACAGGGGGATGGTTCTGGCTACACCTTC.

This clone came up a few times. CDR3 sequence: CASSLYGTGNYGYTF. In DNA form, the CDR3 reads TGTGCCAGCAGTTTATACGGGACAGGGAACTATGGCTACACCTTC. The rearrangement links TRBV27 to TRBJ1-2, with 9 bases lining up with TRBD1. J was trimmed by 2 bases and V by 1 base; bases with no gene match: 2. The CDR3 has 15 residues. Germline values: CDR1 MNHEY, CDR2 SMNVEV (reference sequence).

This clone has only a few counts. At one end the junction does not follow the germline gene, possibly because of a read error. The chain has TRBV11-2 and TRBJ2-7; 7 positions match TRBD2. Germline V gene sequence: CDR1 SGHAT, CDR2 FQNNGV. The length of the CDR3 is 12 residues. The CDR3 nucleotides are TGTGCCAGCAGCTTAGAGGGTTCGGCGGGAGCCTTC. It specifies CASSLEGSAGAF.

This chain connects TRBV6-5 to TRBJ2-2, with 9 bases fitting TRBD1. The CDR3 runs 15 residues. The trim removed 8 bases at V and 7 bases at J, leaving 11 bases unmatched. Germline CDR1 is MNHEY and CDR2 is SVGAGI. CDR3 in amino acids: CASGRDRVSGGELFF. CDR3 nucleotides: TGTGCCAGCGGAAGGGACAGGGTGTCTGGCGGGGAGCTGTTTTTT.

The chain combines TRBV28 with TRBJ1-3; 8 bases agree with TRBD1. CDR1 and CDR2 (germline): MDHEN, SYDVKM. The length of the CDR3 is 14 residues. CDR3 amino acids: CVTTGAGGGNTIYF. In DNA form, the CDR3 reads TGTGTCACGACAGGGGCCGGAGGGGGAAACACCATATATTTT.

The chain recombines TRBV9 with TRBJ2-7, with 9 positions matching TRBD2. V was pared by 3 bases and J by 4 bases, with 11 bases of the junction left unmatched. The CDR3 spans 16 residues. CDR1 SGDLS and CDR2 YYNGEE come from the germline V gene. The CDR3 loop reads CASSETSSGIWYEQYF. CDR3 coding DNA: TGTGCCAGCAGCGAGACCTCTAGCGGGATCTGGTACGAGCAGTACTTC.